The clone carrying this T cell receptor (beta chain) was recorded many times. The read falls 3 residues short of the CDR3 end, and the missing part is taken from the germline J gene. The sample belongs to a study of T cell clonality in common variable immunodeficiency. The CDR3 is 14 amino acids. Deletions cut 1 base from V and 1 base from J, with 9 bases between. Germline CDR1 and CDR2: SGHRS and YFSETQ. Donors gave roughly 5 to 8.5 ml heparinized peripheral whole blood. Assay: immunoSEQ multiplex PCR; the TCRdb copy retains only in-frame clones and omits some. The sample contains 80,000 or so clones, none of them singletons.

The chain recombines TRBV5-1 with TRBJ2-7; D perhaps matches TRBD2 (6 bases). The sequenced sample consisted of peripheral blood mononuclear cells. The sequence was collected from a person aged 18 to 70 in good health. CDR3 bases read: TGCGCCAGCAGCTTGTGGCGGGATTCCTACGAG. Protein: CASSLWRDSYE. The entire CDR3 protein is CASSLWRDSYEQYF.